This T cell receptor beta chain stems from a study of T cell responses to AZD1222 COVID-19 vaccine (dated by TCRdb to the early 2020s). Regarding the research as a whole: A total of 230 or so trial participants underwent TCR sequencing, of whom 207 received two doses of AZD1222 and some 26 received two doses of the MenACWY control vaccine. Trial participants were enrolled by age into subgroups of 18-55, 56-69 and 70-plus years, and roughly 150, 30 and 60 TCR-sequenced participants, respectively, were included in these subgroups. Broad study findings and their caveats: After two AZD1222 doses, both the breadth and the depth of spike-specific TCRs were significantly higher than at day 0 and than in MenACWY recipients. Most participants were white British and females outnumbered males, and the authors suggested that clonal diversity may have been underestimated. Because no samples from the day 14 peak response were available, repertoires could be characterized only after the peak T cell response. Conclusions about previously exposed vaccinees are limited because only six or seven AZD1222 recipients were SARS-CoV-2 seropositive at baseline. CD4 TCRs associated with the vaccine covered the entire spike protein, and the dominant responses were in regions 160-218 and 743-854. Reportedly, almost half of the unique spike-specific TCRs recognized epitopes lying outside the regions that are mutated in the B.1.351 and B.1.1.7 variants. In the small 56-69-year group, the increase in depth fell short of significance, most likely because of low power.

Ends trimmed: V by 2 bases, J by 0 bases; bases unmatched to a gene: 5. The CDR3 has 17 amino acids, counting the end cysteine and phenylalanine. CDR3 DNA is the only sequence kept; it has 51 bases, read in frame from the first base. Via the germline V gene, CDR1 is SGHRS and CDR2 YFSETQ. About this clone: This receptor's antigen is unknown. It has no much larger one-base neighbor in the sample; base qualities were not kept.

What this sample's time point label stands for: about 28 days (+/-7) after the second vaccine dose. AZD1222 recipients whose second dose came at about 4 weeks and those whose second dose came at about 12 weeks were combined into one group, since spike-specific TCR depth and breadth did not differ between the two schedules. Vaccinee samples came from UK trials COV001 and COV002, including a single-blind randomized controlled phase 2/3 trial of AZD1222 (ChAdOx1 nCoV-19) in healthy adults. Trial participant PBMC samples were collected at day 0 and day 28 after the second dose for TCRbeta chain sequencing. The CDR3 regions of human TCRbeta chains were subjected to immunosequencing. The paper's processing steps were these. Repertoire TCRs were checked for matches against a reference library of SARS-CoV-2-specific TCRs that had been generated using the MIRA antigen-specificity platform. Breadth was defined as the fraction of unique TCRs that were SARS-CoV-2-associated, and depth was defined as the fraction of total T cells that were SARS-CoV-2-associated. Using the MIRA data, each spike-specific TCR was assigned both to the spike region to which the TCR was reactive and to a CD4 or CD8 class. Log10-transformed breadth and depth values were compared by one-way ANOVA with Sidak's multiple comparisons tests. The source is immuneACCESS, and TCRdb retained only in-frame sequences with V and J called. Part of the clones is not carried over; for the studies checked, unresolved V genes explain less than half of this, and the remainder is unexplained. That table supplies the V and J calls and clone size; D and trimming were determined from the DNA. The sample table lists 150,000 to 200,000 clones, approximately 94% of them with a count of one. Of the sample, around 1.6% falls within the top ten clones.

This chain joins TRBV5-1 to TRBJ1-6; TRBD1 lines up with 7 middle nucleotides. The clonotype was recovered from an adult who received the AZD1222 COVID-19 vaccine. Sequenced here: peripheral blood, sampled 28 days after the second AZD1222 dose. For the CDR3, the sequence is CASSLGTESSYNSPLHF. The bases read TGCGCCAGCAGCTTAGGGACAGAGAGCTCCTATAATTCACCCCTCCACTTT.